The source of this TCR beta chain is a study of CD4 T cells in relation to SARS-CoV-2 and coronaviruses. CD4+ T cells from unexposed donors were obtained before the COVID-19 pandemic (2011-2018). CD4+ T cells were isolated from the cells after around 9 days of culture. In its sample, this clone was seen once. Its antigen is not known. Clones were read by immunoSEQ multiplex PCR, and TCRdb kept only the in-frame ones, dropping some. The profile covers around 20,000 clones, with roughly 80% appearing a single time and roughly 22% taken by the ten largest. V lost 4 bases, J lost 7 bases, and 9 bases stayed unmatched. The CDR3 extends over 15 amino acids. Germline loops: CDR1 SGHRS, CDR2 YFSETQ.

Input material: CD4+ T cells from PBMCs, cultured in vitro. V and J are TRBV5-1 and TRBJ2-5, with 11 bases matching TRBD2. The clonotype comes from a human donor in good health. The CDR3 bases are TGCGCCAGCAGCGACACCGGGACTAGCGGAGGGACCCAGTACTTC. It codes for CASSDTGTSGGTQYF.